The present TCR beta chain was sequenced within a study of blood T cell repertoires in COVID-19. Study-level information: There were acute and convalescent COVID-19 samples, and they came from the United States, Italy and Spain. PBMCs, B-cell-depleted T cells, or T cells were the source of the cDNA or gDNA that made up the material.

In the source study's methods: Reference gene primers were amplified, and this amplification served to estimate nucleated cell counts. This table comes from immunoSEQ multiplex PCR, and its TCRdb copy is limited to in-frame clones, with some not included. That table supplies the V and J calls and clone size; D and trimming were determined from the DNA. This table holds 120,000 to 150,000 clones, approximately 80% found once. V lost 0 bases and J 5 bases, leaving 9 bases between the germline ends. The CDR3 is 14 residues long. From germline, CDR1 is SGHRS and CDR2 YFSETQ. Material: peripheral blood. This TCR came from a man in his sixties with active or convalescent COVID-19. This chain links TRBV5-1 with TRBJ2-1, with unresolved D. CDR3 region: CASSLALRDNEQFF. Here the CDR3 DNA reads TGCGCCAGCAGCTTGGCCCTTCGGGACAATGAGCAGTTCTTC. Supplemented by reference TRBV5-1 and TRBJ2-1, the full variable domain reads KAGVTQTPRYLIKTRGQQVTLSCSPISGHRSVSWYQQTPGQGLQFLFEYFSETQRNKGNFPGRFSGRQFSNSRSEMNVSTLELGDSALYLCASSLALRDNEQFFGPGTRLTVL.